The text below deals with one T cell receptor beta chain. Only in-frame clones appear in the TCRdb table, and some are missing; sequencing was by immunoSEQ multiplex PCR. The repertoire has around 96,000 clones, over 90% of them found once; the top ten carry 8%. The sample comes from a study of control samples from healthy donors and cancer patients. The TCR comes from a man younger than 30 in good health. The sample was blood.

CDR3 DNA sequence: TGTGCCAGCAGTCCGGGACAGGGAACAACCTACGAGCAGTACTTC. This gives the protein CASSPGQGTTYEQYF. V and J are TRBV6-6 and TRBJ2-7; 9 bases map to TRBD1. This CDR3 comprises 15 residues. CDR1 and CDR2 from the germline V gene are MNHNY and SVGAGI (reference sequence). V lost 5 bases and J lost 2; bases outside the gene matches: 7.